The 30 T cell receptor beta chains below come from one sample, sequenced in a study of T-cell reconstitution after alpha-beta-depleted transplantation in children (dated by TCRdb to 2016 to 2017). Receptor amplification or capture employed PCR. TCRdb records Illumina HiSeq 2500 as the sequencer. TCR library preparation used molecular barcoding, with unique molecular identifiers applied to normalize quantification of the TCRbeta repertoire. TCRdb itself trimmed the public reads at Q25 with fastp, ran MiXCR and retained productive beta chains. CDR3 protein sequences are deduplicated, and each keeps its most common genes and DNA. Recorded for this sample are some 590,000 distinct CDR3 sequences; 10% to 13% of them occurred a single time. The biggest ten clones account for about 4.2% of the sample. The sample consisted of PBMCs from the stem cell graft donor, taken from the stem cell graft. The origin of the receptors is a human donor who donated a stem cell graft to a child with acute myeloid leukemia.

Only a few counts were recorded for this clonotype. V is TRBV5-1 and J is TRBJ2-3; D is uncertain. Germline V CDR1 and CDR2: SGHRS, YFSETQ. Between the trimmed V and J ends, which lost 2 bases and 0 bases, there was a span of 7 bases. This CDR3 comprises 14 residues. CDR3: CASSFYGSTDTQYF. In DNA form, the CDR3 reads TGCGCCAGCAGCTTCTATGGTAGCACAGATACGCAGTATTTT.

In this sample, this clonotype turned up many times. This chain links TRBV10-3 with TRBJ2-2; D possibly uses TRBD1 or TRBD2 (5 bases each). The CDR3 spans 16 residues. Between the trimmed V and J ends, which lost 8 bases and 8 bases, there was a span of 24 bases. Germline V CDR1 and CDR2: ENHRY, SYGVKD. The CDR3 DNA follows: TGTGCCATCGAGGGGCCCGGCCGGCGATCGCCAGGGGAGCTGTTTTTT. Its translation: CAIEGPGRRSPGELFF.

This clonotype came up many times. The chain combines TRBV12-3 or TRBV12-4 with TRBJ1-1; 10 positions agree with TRBD1. The trim removed 1 base at V and 10 bases at J, leaving 3 bases unmatched. This CDR3 is built from 13 residues. This chain's CDR3 is CASSLGQGARAFF. CDR3 nucleotide sequence: TGTGCCAGCAGTTTAGGACAGGGGGCGCGAGCTTTCTTT.

This clonotype was observed a few times. The chain uses TRBV25-1 and TRBJ2-5; no definite D call. With 2 bases removed from V and 2 bases from J, the gap between germline ends came to 9 bases. The CDR3 has 14 residues. Germline loops: CDR1 MGHDK, CDR2 SYGVNS. The CDR3 DNA reads TGTGCCAGCAGTGAAATCCGTCTGCAAGAGACCCAGTACTTC. Translating it yields CASSEIRLQETQYF.

CDR3 sequence: CASSPLGSKTGNEQFF. CDR3 bases: TGCGCCAGCAGCCCGCTCGGTTCCAAGACGGGAAATGAGCAGTTCTTC. The chain carries TRBV5-1 and TRBJ2-1; weak D call: TRBD2 (5 bases). The germline CDR1 and CDR2 sequences are SGHRS and YFSETQ. This CDR3 has 16 amino acids. Trimming stripped 4 bases from V and 7 bases from J, with 21 bases between.

The chain has TRBV18 and TRBJ2-2; 12 bases map to TRBD2. The CDR3 sequence is 19 residues long. Per germline, CDR1 KGHSH and CDR2 LQKENI. The V gene end was trimmed by 3 bases and the J gene end by 5 bases; junction bases not matched to a gene: 13. This CDR3 is CASSPGLAGRETKTGELFF. CDR3 in DNA: TGTGCCAGCTCACCGGGACTAGCGGGCAGAGAGACAAAAACCGGGGAGCTGTTTTTT.

J is TRBJ2-1 and V is TRBV10-3; no definite D call. The CDR3 spans 11 residues. Trimming shortened V by 10 bases and J by 8 bases, and 12 bases separated the two germline ends. The V gene's germline CDR1 is ENHRY and CDR2 SYGVKD. The CDR3 bases are TGTGCCAGCGCCCAGGTCCATGAGCAGTTCTTC. Translation: CASAQVHEQFF.

This clonotype was counted at least ten times. The rearrangement joins TRBV12-3 or TRBV12-4 to TRBJ2-1; 14 positions agree with TRBD2. Germline trimming cut 6 bases from V and 9 bases from J; bases unmatched to any gene: 10. The CDR3 consists of 16 residues. CDR3 residues: CASSPKGLAGAGEQFF. DNA for the CDR3: TGTGCCAGCAGCCCAAAGGGACTAGCGGGAGCGGGTGAGCAGTTCTTC.

A few counts support this clonotype. The V gene is TRBV7-9, the J gene TRBJ2-3; TRBD1 is a possible D gene (6 bases). This CDR3 is built from 14 residues. From germline, CDR1 is SEHNR and CDR2 FQNEAQ (reference sequence). The V gene lost 2 bases and the J gene lost 3 bases, with 9 bases spanning the gap. CDR3 in amino acids: CASSLTTGTDTQYF. In nucleotides, the CDR3 is TGTGCCAGCAGCTTAACCACAGGGACAGATACGCAGTATTTT.

There are a few counts of this clonotype. V and J are TRBV7-2 and TRBJ2-5, with D possibly TRBD2 on 6 matching bases. In germline, CDR1 is SGHTA, CDR2 FQGNSA. This CDR3 region has 13 residues. Trimming took off 7 bases at V and 1 base at J, with 10 bases between the two ends. The CDR3, as DNA: TGTGCCAGCACCCGGAGGGGCCAAGAGACCCAGTACTTC. Protein sequence: CASTRRGQETQYF.

The CDR3 DNA reads TGTGCCAGCTCCCACGGACGGGCGGCCTACGAGCAGTACTTC. It specifies CASSHGRAAYEQYF. The chain recombines TRBV18 with TRBJ2-7; D gene uncertain. Germline V gene data show CDR1 as KGHSH and CDR2 as LQKENI. Trimming shortened V by 6 bases and J by 2 bases, and 14 bases separated the two germline ends. The CDR3 has 14 amino acids.

In this sample, this clonotype turned up a few times. This chain joins TRBV12-3 or TRBV12-4 and TRBJ1-2; D unresolved. V lost 11 bases to trimming and J lost 3 bases, with 19 bases between them. This CDR3 is 14 amino acids long. In DNA form, the CDR3 reads TGTGCCTCCGAGGCAGGCCTTAGGGACTATGGCTACACCTTC. Amino acids: CASEAGLRDYGYTF.

The rearrangement uses TRBV25-1 and TRBJ2-1, with a possible D match to TRBD1 (5 bases). The CDR3 has 18 residues. Trimming stripped 0 bases from V and 4 bases from J, with 19 bases between. Germline CDR1 is MGHDK and CDR2 is SYGVNS. Here the CDR3 reads CASSEYLSPGKSYNEQFF. CDR3 coding DNA: TGTGCCAGCAGTGAATATCTCTCCCCAGGGAAATCTTACAATGAGCAGTTCTTC.

This clonotype showed up just a few times. The CDR3, as DNA: TGTGCCAGCAGTTTGCCCCAGGGGGATCAAGAGACCCAGTACTTC. Protein sequence: CASSLPQGDQETQYF. The V call is TRBV12-3 or TRBV12-4, the J call TRBJ2-5; 7 nucleotides line up with TRBD1. With 3 bases clipped from V and 2 bases from J, the junction kept 6 bases outside the gene matches. The CDR3 runs 15 residues.

The rearrangement joins TRBV5-6 to TRBJ2-7; the match to TRBD2 covers 7 bases. The CDR3 sequence is 14 residues long. V trimming: 1 base; J trimming: 4 bases; junction bases outside the gene matches: 5. Germline values: CDR1 SGHDT, CDR2 YYEEEE. CDR3 residues: CASSLRGVLYEQYF. CDR3 bases: TGTGCCAGCAGCTTGCGGGGGGTTCTTTACGAGCAGTACTTC.

This clonotype was seen a handful of times. The V call is TRBV15, the J call TRBJ2-1; TRBD2 matches 7 bases. The CDR3 is 15 amino acids. With 5 bases clipped from V and 4 bases from J, the junction kept 8 bases outside the gene matches. Germline CDR1 LNHNV, CDR2 YYDKDF (reference sequence). The CDR3 sequence: CATSGGGPGYNEQFF. As DNA, the CDR3 is TGTGCCACCAGCGGGGGAGGGCCCGGTTACAATGAGCAGTTCTTC.

V gene TRBV5-1 combines with J gene TRBJ2-1; a weak D match, TRBD2 (5 bases). Trimming left V 0 bases short and J 0 bases short, with 10 bases between. The CDR3 runs 16 residues. Germline V gene data show CDR1 as SGHRS and CDR2 as YFSETQ. CDR3 loop: CASSLAAVSSYNEQFF. CDR3 in DNA: TGCGCCAGCAGCTTGGCAGCGGTGAGCTCCTACAATGAGCAGTTCTTC.

V and J are TRBV5-1 and TRBJ2-1; TRBD1 matches 7 bases. Trimming took 0 bases from V and 8 from J; bases not matched to a gene: 11. Germline lookup yields CDR1 SGHRS and CDR2 YFSETQ. The CDR3 loop spans 16 amino acids. The CDR3 sequence: CASSLAGTDKWDEQFF. CDR3 coding DNA: TGCGCCAGCAGCTTGGCAGGGACAGATAAATGGGATGAGCAGTTCTTC.

This clonotype has just a few counts. The chain employs TRBV25-1 and TRBJ2-7, with a possible D match to TRBD2 (5 bases). V lost 3 bases to trimming and J lost 2 bases, with 17 bases between them. CDR3 length: 16 amino acids. Germline CDR1 reads MGHDK; CDR2 reads SYGVNS. The CDR3 sequence: CASSDPIPGKAYEQYF. CDR3 in DNA: TGTGCCAGCAGTGACCCAATCCCGGGAAAGGCCTACGAGCAGTACTTC.

This clonotype was counted many times. CDR3 bases: TGTGCCAGCAGTGGCCTGACAGGGAGTTATGGCTACACCTTC. This sequence encodes CASSGLTGSYGYTF. The chain links TRBV28 to TRBJ1-2; 7 nucleotides line up with TRBD1. Germline CDR1 reads MDHEN; CDR2 reads SYDVKM. This CDR3 has 14 residues. After removal of 5 bases from V and 5 bases from J, the junction contained 8 bases not matched to a gene.

This clonotype was observed many times. V usage is TRBV7-2 and J usage is TRBJ2-1, with TRBD2 matching 9 bases. V shed 2 bases, J shed 0 bases, and the junction held 5 bases outside the gene matches. This CDR3 region has 17 residues. The germline CDR1 and CDR2 sequences are SGHTA and FQGNSA. The CDR3 loop reads CASSLLASGNSYNEQFF. In DNA form, the CDR3 reads TGTGCCAGCAGCTTATTAGCTAGCGGGAACTCCTACAATGAGCAGTTCTTC.

This clonotype was detected ten times or more. The chain recombines TRBV29-1 with TRBJ1-1; maybe TRBD1 (6 bases). This CDR3 is 12 amino acids long. Germline values: CDR1 SQVTM, CDR2 ANQGSEA. Trimming cost V 6 bases and J 9 bases, with 17 bases left between them. CDR3 sequence (DNA): TGCAGCGTGGTACAGGGAGCCTGGAAAGCTTTCTTT. Its protein product is CSVVQGAWKAFF.

CDR3 residues: CASSIDPSVTGRQPQHF. The CDR3, as DNA: TGTGCCAGTAGTATAGATCCTAGCGTCACAGGGCGACAGCCCCAGCATTTT. The chain combines TRBV19 with TRBJ1-5, with D tentatively TRBD1 (6 bases). This CDR3 region has 17 residues. Deletions cut 0 bases from V and 7 bases from J, with 19 bases between. Germline V lookup: CDR1 LNHDA, CDR2 SQIVND (reference sequence). Full variable domain (missing parts from reference TRBV19 and TRBJ1-5): DGGITQSPKYLFRKEGQNVTLSCEQNLNHDAMYWYRQDPGQGLRLIYYSQIVNDFQKGDIAEGYSVSREKKESFPLTVTSAQKNPTAFYLCASSIDPSVTGRQPQHFGDGTRLSIL.

This clonotype has ten or more counts. The V call is TRBV20-1, the J call TRBJ2-3; 13 nucleotides line up with TRBD2. The CDR3 consists of 16 residues. V was pared by 5 bases and J by 5 bases, with 10 bases of the junction left unmatched. Germline values: CDR1 DFQATT, CDR2 SNEGSKA (reference sequence). The CDR3 protein is CSAGRLAGGRGDTQYF. The CDR3 nucleotides are TGCAGTGCTGGAAGACTAGCGGGAGGACGGGGAGATACGCAGTATTTT.

The V gene is TRBV10-3, the J gene TRBJ2-7, with TRBD2 matching 7 bases. CDR3 length: 14 amino acids. J gave up 4 bases and V 2 bases, and 5 bases lay outside the gene matches. Germline lookup yields CDR1 ENHRY and CDR2 SYGVKD. The CDR3 loop reads CAISEGGSGYEQYF. CDR3 coding DNA: TGTGCCATCAGTGAGGGGGGTAGCGGGTACGAGCAGTACTTC.

This sequence joins TRBV20-1 and TRBJ2-1, with 7 bases identical to TRBD2. CDR1 is DFQATT and CDR2 is SNEGSKA in the germline V gene (reference sequence). Trimming took 5 bases from V and 9 from J; bases not matched to a gene: 13. The CDR3 runs to 14 residues. CDR3 DNA: TGCAGTGCTGCGAAAGACCCGACTAGCACTGAGCAGTTCTTC. It is translated as CSAAKDPTSTEQFF.

The sample holds a few counts of this clonotype. V is TRBV28 and J is TRBJ2-7; TRBD2 aligns across 7 bases. V shed 4 bases and J 4 bases; nucleotides not matched to a gene: 7. The CDR3 is 14 amino acids. Germline values: CDR1 MDHEN, CDR2 SYDVKM. The CDR3 loop is CASSSGEGLYEQYF. The CDR3 region has the DNA TGTGCCAGCAGTTCGGGGGAGGGCCTGTACGAGCAGTACTTC.

This clonotype was found a few times. As DNA, the CDR3 is TGTGCCAGCAGTTACTCAGGTCTCGGCGGTCCTACCTACGAGCAGTACTTC. Translating it yields CASSYSGLGGPTYEQYF. This rearrangement joins TRBV6-2 or TRBV6-3 to TRBJ2-7, with no clear D. CDR3 length: 17 amino acids. Germline CDR1 reads MNHEY; CDR2 reads SVGEGT. Trimming took 0 bases from V and 2 from J, leaving 17 bases between them.

This chain connects TRBV20-1 to TRBJ2-7, with 11 bases fitting TRBD1. Germline CDR1 and CDR2: DFQATT and SNEGSKA (reference sequence). The CDR3 has 14 amino acids. Trimming cost V 4 bases and J 5 bases; bases outside gene matches: 7. CDR3 in amino acids: CSATRGQGAHEQYF. The DNA of the CDR3 is TGCAGTGCTACCCGTGGACAGGGGGCCCACGAGCAGTACTTC.

The chain employs TRBV6-5 and TRBJ1-1; TRBD1 matches at 7 bases. The ends lost 2 bases at V and 5 bases at J; junction bases unmatched: 11. Germline V gene sequence: CDR1 MNHEY, CDR2 SVGAGI. The length of the CDR3 is 16 residues. The CDR3 DNA reads as TGTGCCAGCAGTTACGGAGGGGGCAGTTTAATTACTGAAGCTTTCTTT. This encodes CASSYGGGSLITEAFF.